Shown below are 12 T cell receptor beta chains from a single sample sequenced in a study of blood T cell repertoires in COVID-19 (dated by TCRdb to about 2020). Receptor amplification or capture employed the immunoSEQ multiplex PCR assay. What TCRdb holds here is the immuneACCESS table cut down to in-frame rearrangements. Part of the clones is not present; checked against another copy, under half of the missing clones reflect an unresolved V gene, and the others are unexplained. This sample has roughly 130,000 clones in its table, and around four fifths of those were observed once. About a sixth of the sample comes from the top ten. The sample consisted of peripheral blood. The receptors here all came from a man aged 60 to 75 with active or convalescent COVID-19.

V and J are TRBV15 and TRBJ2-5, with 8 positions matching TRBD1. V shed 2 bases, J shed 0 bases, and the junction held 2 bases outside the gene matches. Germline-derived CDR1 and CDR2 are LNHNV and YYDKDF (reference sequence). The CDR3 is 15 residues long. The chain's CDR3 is CATSRQGADQETQYF. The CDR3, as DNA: TGTGCCACCAGCAGACAGGGGGCGGACCAAGAGACCCAGTACTTC.

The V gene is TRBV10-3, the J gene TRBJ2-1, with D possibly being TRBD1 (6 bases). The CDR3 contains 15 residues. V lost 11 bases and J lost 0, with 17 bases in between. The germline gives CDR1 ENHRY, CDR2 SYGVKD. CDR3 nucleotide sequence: TGTGCCGCCTCCCAGGGGTCCTCCTCCTACAATGAGCAGTTCTTC. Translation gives CAASQGSSSYNEQFF.

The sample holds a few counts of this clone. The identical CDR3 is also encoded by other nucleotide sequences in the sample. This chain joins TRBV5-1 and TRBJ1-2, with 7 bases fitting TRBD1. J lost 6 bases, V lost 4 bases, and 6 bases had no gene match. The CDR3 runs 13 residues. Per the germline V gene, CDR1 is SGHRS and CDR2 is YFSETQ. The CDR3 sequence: CASSLGQGDGYTF. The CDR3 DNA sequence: TGCGCCAGCAGCCTCGGGCAGGGGGATGGCTACACCTTC.

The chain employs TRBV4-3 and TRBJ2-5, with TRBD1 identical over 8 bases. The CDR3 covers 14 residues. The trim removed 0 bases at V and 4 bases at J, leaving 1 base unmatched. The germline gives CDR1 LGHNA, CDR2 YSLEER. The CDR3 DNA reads TGCGCCAGCAGCCAAGAGACAGGGGTAGAGACCCAGTACTTC. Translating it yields CASSQETGVETQYF.

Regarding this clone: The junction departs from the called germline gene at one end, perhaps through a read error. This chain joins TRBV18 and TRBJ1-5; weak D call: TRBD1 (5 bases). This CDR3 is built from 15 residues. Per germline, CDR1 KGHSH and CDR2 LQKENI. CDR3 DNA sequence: TGTGCCAGCTCGCCACAGGCGGGGAGCCAACAGCCCCAGCATTTT. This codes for CASSPQAGSQQPQHF.

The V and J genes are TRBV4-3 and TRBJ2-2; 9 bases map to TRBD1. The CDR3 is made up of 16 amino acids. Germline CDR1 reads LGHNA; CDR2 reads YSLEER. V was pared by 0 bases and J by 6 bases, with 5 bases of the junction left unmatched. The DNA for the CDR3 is TGCGCCAGCAGCCAAGATAATACAGGGGGCGCCGGGGAGCTGTTTTTT. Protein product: CASSQDNTGGAGELFF.

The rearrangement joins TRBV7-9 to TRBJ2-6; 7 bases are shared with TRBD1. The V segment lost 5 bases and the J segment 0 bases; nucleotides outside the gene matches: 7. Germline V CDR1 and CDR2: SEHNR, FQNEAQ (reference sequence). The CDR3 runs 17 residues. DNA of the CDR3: TGTGCCAGCAGCCCAGGGGGAGCTTTCTCTGGGGCCAACGTCCTGACTTTC. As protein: CASSPGGAFSGANVLTF.

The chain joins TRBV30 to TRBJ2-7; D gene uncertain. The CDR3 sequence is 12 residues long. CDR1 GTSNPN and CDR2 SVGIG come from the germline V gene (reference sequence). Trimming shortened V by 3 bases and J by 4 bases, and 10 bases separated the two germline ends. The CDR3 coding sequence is TGTGCCTGGAGCCCGGTTGCGTACGAGCAGTACTTC. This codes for CAWSPVAYEQYF.

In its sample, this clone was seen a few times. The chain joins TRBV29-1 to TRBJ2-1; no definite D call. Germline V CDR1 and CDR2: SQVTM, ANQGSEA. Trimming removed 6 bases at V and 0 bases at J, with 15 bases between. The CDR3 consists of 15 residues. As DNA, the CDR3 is TGCAGCGTGACCTACTACCTAAGCTCCTACAATGAGCAGTTCTTC. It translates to CSVTYYLSSYNEQFF.

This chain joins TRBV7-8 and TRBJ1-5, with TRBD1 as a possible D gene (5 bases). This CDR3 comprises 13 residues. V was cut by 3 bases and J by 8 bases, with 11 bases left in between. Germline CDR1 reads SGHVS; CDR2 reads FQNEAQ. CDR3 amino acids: CASSFRLGEPQHF. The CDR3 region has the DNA TGTGCCAGCAGCTTCAGGTTAGGGGAGCCCCAGCATTTT.

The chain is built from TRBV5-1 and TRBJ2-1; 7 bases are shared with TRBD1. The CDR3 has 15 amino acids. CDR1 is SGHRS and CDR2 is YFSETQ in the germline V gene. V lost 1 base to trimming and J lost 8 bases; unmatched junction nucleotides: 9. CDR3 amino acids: CASSLTARTGDEQFF. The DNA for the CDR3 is TGCGCCAGCAGCTTGACGGCTCGGACAGGAGATGAGCAGTTCTTC.

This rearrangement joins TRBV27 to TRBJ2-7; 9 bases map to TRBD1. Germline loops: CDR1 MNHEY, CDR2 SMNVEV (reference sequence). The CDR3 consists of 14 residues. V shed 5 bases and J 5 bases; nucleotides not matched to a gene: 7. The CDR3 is CASSPSGTGNEQYF. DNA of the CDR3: TGTGCCAGCAGTCCTTCCGGGACAGGGAACGAGCAGTACTTC.